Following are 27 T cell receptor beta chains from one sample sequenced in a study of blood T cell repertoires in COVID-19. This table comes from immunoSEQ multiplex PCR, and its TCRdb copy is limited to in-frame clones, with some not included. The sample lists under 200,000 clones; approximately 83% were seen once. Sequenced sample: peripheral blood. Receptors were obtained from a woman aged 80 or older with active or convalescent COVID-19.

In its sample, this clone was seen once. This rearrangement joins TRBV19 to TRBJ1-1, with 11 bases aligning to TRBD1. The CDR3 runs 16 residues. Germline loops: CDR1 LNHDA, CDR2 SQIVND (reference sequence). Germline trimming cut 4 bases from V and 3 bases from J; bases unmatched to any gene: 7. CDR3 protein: CASSKGQGAGDTEAFF. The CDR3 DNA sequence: TGTGCCAGTAGTAAAGGACAGGGGGCGGGTGACACTGAAGCTTTCTTT.

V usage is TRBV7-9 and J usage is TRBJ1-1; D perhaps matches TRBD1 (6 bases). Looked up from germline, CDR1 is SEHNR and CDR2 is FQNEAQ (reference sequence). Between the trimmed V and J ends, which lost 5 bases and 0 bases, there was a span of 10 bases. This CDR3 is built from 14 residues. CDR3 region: CASSLDRLNTEAFF. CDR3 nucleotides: TGTGCCAGCAGCCTGGACAGATTGAACACTGAAGCTTTCTTT.

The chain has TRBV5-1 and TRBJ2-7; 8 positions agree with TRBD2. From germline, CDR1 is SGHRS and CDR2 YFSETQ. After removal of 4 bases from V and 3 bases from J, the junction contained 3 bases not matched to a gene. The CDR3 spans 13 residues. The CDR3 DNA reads TGCGCCAGCAGCCGGGAGGGTAGCTACGAGCAGTACTTC. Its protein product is CASSREGSYEQYF. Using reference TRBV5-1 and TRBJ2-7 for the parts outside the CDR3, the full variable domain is KAGVTQTPRYLIKTRGQQVTLSCSPISGHRSVSWYQQTPGQGLQFLFEYFSETQRNKGNFPGRFSGRQFSNSRSEMNVSTLELGDSALYLCASSREGSYEQYFGPGTRLTVT.

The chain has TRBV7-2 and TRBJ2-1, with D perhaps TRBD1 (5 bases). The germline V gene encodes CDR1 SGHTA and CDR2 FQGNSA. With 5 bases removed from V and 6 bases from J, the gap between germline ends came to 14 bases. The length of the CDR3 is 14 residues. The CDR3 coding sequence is TGTGCCAGCAGCCCAATCGACAGCTCCAATGAGCAGTTCTTC. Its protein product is CASSPIDSSNEQFF.

CDR3 region: CASSPGTSGGHTDTQYF. In DNA, the CDR3 is TGTGCCAGCAGCCCCGGGACTAGCGGGGGTCACACAGATACGCAGTATTTT. The chain joins TRBV9 to TRBJ2-3, with 14 bases identical to TRBD2. The CDR3 is made up of 17 amino acids. V gave up 4 bases and J gave up 2 bases; unmatched junction bases: 6. The germline V gene encodes CDR1 SGDLS and CDR2 YYNGEE.

The chain's CDR3 is CASSYTRTSDTQYF. The CDR3 coding sequence is TGTGCCAGCAGTTACACGAGGACTTCAGATACGCAGTATTTT. The J gene is TRBJ2-3, the V gene TRBV6-6, with D tentatively TRBD2 (5 bases). The CDR3 consists of 14 residues. CDR1 and CDR2 from the germline V gene are MNHNY and SVGAGI (reference sequence). The ends were cut back, 2 bases at V and 4 bases at J, with 10 bases in the middle.

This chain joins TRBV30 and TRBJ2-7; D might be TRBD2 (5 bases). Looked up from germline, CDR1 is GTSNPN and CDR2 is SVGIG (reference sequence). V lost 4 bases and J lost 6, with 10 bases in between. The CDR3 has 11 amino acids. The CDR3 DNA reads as TGTGCCTGGAATACTAGACTCGAGCAGTACTTC. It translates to CAWNTRLEQYF.

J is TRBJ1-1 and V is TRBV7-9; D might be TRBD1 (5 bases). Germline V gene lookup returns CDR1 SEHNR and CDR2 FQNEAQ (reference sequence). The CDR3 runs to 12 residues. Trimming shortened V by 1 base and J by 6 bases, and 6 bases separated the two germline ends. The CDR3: CASSLGGAEAFF. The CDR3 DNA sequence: TGTGCCAGCAGCTTAGGGGGGGCTGAAGCTTTCTTT.

The CDR3 DNA is TGTGCCAGCAGCTTGGCTGGCGGGAGCAATGAGCAGTTCTTC. Translation gives CASSLAGGSNEQFF. J is TRBJ2-1 and V is TRBV5-6; 7 bases fit TRBD2. With V trimmed by 0 bases and J by 6 bases, 3 bases remained unmatched. This CDR3 is 14 amino acids long. Germline CDR1 and CDR2: SGHDT and YYEEEE.

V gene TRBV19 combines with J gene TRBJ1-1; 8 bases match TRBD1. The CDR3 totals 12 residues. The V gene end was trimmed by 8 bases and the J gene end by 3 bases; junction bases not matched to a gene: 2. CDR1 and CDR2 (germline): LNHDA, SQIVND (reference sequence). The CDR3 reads CASSDRDTEAFF. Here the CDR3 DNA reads TGTGCCAGTTCGGACAGGGACACTGAAGCTTTCTTT.

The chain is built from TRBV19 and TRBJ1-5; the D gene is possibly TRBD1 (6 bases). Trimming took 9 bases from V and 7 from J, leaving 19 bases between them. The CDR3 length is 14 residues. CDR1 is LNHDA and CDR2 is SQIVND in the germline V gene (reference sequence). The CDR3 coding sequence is TGTGCCAGCAAGGCAGGGGCGGCAACCCAGCCCCAGCATTTT. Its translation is CASKAGAATQPQHF.

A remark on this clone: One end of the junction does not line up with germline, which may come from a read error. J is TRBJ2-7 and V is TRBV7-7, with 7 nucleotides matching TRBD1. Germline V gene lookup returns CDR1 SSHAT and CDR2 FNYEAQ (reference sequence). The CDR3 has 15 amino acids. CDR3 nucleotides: TGTGCTAGCAGCTTAGCACAGGGGACGATATACGAGCAGTACTTC. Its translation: CASSLAQGTIYEQYF.

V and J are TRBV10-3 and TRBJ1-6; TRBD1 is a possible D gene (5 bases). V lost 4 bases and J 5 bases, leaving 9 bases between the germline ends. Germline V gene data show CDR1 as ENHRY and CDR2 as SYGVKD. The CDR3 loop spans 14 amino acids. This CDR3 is CAISGIGDNSPLHF. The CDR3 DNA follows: TGTGCCATCAGTGGCATAGGGGATAATTCACCCCTCCACTTT.

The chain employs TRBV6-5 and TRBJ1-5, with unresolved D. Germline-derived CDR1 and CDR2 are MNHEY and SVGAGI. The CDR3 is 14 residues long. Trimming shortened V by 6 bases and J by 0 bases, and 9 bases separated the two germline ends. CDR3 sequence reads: CASSLGSSNQPQHF. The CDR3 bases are TGTGCCAGCAGCCTCGGGAGTAGCAATCAGCCCCAGCATTTT.

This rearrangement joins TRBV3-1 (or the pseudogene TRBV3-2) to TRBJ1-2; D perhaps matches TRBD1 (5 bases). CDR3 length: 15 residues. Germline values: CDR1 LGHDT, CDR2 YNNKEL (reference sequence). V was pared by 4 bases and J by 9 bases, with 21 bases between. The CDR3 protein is CASSPTGGTSGRYTF. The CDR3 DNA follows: TGTGCCAGCAGCCCAACCGGGGGGACGTCTGGACGCTACACCTTC.

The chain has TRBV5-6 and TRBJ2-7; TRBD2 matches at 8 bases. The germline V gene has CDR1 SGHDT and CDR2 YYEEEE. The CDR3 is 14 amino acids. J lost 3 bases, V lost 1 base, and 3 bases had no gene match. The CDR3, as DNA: TGTGCCAGCAGCTTGACGGGGGGGATCTACGAGCAGTACTTC. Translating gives CASSLTGGIYEQYF.

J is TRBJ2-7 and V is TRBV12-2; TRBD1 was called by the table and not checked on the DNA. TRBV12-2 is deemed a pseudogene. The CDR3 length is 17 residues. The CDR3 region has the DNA TGTGCAAGTCGCTTAGAGCATCTTAGACAGGGGGGCGACGAGCAGTACTTC. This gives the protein CASRLEHLRQGGDEQYF.

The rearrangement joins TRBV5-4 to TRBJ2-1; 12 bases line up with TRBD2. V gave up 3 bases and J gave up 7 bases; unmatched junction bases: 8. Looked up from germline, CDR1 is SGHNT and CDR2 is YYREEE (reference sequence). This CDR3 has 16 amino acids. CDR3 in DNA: TGTGCCAGCAGCTATCTAGCGGGGGGGCTTGAGAATGAGCAGTTCTTC. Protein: CASSYLAGGLENEQFF.

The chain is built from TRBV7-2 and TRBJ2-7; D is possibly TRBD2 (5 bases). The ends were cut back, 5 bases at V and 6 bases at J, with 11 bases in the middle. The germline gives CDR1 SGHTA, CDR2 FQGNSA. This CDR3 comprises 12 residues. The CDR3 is CASSPRGGEQYF. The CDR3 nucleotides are TGTGCCAGCAGCCCTCGGGGTGGCGAGCAGTACTTC. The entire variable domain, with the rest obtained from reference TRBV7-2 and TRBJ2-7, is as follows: GAGVSQSPSNKVTEKGKDVELRCDPISGHTALYWYRQSLGQGLEFLIYFQGNSAPDKSGLPSDRFSAERTGGSVSTLTIQRTQQEDSAVYLCASSPRGGEQYFGPGTRLTVT.

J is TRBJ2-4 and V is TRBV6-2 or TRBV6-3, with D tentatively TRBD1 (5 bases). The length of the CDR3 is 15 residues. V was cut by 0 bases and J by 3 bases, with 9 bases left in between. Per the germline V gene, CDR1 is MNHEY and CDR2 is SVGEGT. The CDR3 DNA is TGTGCCAGCAGTTACTCGACGACAGACAAAAACATTCAGTACTTC. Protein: CASSYSTTDKNIQYF.

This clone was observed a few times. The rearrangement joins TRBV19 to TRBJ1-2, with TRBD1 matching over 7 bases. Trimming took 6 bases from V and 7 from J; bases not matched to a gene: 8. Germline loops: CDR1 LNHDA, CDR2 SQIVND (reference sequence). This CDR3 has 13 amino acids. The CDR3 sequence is CASSSDRVGGYTF. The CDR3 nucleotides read TGTGCCAGTAGCTCTGACAGGGTGGGTGGCTACACCTTC.

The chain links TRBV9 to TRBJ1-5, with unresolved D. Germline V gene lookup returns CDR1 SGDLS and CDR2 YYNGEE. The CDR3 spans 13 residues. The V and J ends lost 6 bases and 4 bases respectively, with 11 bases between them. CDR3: CASNLEANQPQHF. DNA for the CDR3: TGTGCCAGCAACCTCGAGGCAAATCAGCCCCAGCATTTT.

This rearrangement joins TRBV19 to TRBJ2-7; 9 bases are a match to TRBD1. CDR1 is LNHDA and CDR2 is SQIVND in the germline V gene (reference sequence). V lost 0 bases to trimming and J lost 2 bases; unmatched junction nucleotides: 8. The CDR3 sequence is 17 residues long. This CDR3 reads CASSIDLSGQGAYEQYF. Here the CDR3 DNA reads TGTGCCAGTAGTATAGATCTATCGGGACAGGGAGCCTACGAGCAGTACTTC. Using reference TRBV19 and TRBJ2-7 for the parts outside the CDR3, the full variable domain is DGGITQSPKYLFRKEGQNVTLSCEQNLNHDAMYWYRQDPGQGLRLIYYSQIVNDFQKGDIAEGYSVSREKKESFPLTVTSAQKNPTAFYLCASSIDLSGQGAYEQYFGPGTRLTVT.

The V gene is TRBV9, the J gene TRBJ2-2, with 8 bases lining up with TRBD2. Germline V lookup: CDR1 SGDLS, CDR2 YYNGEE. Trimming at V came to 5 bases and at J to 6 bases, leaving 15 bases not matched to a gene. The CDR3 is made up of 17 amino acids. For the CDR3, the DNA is TGTGCCAGCAGAGGCCGGTTTACGGGACTAGATCCCGGGGAGCTGTTTTTT. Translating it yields CASRGRFTGLDPGELFF.

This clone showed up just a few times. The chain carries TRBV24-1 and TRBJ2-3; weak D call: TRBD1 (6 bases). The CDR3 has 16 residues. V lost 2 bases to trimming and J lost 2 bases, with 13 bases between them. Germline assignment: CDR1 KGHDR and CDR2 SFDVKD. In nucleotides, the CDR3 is TGTGCCACCAGTGATTCCGGCAGGGGCAACACAGATACGCAGTATTTT. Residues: CATSDSGRGNTDTQYF.

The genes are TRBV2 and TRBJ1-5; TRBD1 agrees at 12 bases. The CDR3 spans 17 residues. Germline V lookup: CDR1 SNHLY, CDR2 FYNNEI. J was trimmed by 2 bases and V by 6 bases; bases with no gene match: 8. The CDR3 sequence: CASRPGTGGIRNQPQHF. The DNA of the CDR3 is TGTGCCAGCAGGCCCGGGACAGGGGGCATCCGCAATCAGCCCCAGCATTTT.

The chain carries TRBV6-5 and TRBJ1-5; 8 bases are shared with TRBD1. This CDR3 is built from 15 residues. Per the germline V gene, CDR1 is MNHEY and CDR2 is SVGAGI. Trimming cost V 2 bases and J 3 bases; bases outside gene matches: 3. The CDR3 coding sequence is TGTGCCAGCAGTTACGGGGGACAGGACAATCAGCCCCAGCATTTT. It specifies CASSYGGQDNQPQHF.